This paragraph covers one TCR beta chain sequence. Antigen: not known. This specimen belongs to a study of T cell repertoires in cytomegalovirus infection. Across the study: The authors relied on CMV epitopes, both recently identified HLA-C-restricted and well-studied HLA-B-restricted. Indicated by public TCR beta signatures were CMV infection and matching HLA type.

Germline V lookup: CDR1 SGHTA, CDR2 FQGNSA. CDR3 length: 16 residues. The V end lost 1 base, the J end lost 1 base, and 12 bases lay between the germline ends. Study-level points and caveats: Public TCR beta family frequency separated CMV-and-HLA carriers, including in an independent cohort. HLA-C-restricted CMV clonotypes gave the most frequent clonotype in two of eight donors.

TCRdb reanalysed the reads using MiXCR and keeps one entry per CDR3 protein. The sample lists hundreds of thousands of distinct CDR3 sequences; 33% were seen once. The material sequenced was cultured PBMCs, taken from culture after CMV antigen stimulation. This chain connects TRBV7-2 to TRBJ2-3; D gene unclear. This TCR derives from a human donor in good health (CMV status not recorded). Some clones in this sample may be carry-over from other donors' samples. This CDR3 reads CASSLGSTSGTDTQYF. The CDR3 DNA is TGTGCCAGCAGCTTAGGGAGCACCAGCGGCACAGATACGCAGTATTTT.